The text below deals with one TCR beta chain. The time point is: baseline pretreatment blood. Regarding treatment: 15 Gy SBRT to primary tumor, nephrectomy 4 weeks later. The data are from a study of radiation and T cells in renal cell carcinoma. Repertoires were generated with immunoSEQ multiplex PCR, while TCRdb's copy carries only in-frame clones and drops some. The profile shows about 140,000 clones, roughly 80% of them singletons. Unmatched junction bases numbered 6, after V lost 4 bases and J lost 3 bases. The CDR3 spans 14 residues. Germline loops: CDR1 SGHDT, CDR2 YYEEEE. The origin of this receptor is a woman in her forties or fifties with renal cell carcinoma. The chain carries TRBV5-6 and TRBJ2-7; 8 bases agree with TRBD1. This specimen was blood, taken from a patient whose treatment included radiotherapy and nephrectomy. Here the CDR3 reads CASSAGQGRYEQYF. The CDR3 DNA reads TGTGCCAGCAGCGCCGGACAGGGACGCTACGAGCAGTACTTC.